A single sample gave rise to the 6 T cell receptor beta chains below, sequenced in a study of T cell changes during pregnancy in multiple sclerosis. TCRdb's copy holds only in-frame clones and misses some; the assay was immunoSEQ multiplex PCR. The repertoire holds 70,000 to 95,000 clones, with around 93% as singletons. The input for sequencing was peripheral blood, taken after pregnancy. Source of these receptors: a female donor in good health, enrolled as a control in a pregnancy study.

V and J are TRBV5-1 and TRBJ2-1, with TRBD2 identical over 14 bases. Trimming removed 0 bases from V and 15 bases from J; junction bases left unmatched: 5. This CDR3 has 14 amino acids. Germline CDR1 SGHRS, CDR2 YFSETQ. The CDR3 coding sequence is TGCGCCAGCAGCTTGGACCCGACTAGCGGGGGGGTGTTCTTC. It codes for CASSLDPTSGGVFF.

This chain links TRBV5-1 with TRBJ2-1, with TRBD1 matching over 11 bases. The CDR3 length is 16 residues. V lost 6 bases and J lost 4; bases outside the gene matches: 9. CDR1 and CDR2 from the germline V gene are SGHRS and YFSETQ. In DNA form, the CDR3 reads TGCGCCAGCACTGGACAGGGGGCGCGGAGATACAATGAGCAGTTCTTC. Amino acid sequence: CASTGQGARRYNEQFF.

This clone was recorded once. The rearrangement links TRBV7-2 to TRBJ1-1; D perhaps matches TRBD1 (5 bases). From germline, CDR1 is SGHTA and CDR2 FQGNSA. The CDR3 is 18 residues long. V was shortened by 5 bases and J by 1 base, with 23 bases between the two germline ends. CDR3 coding DNA: TGTGCCAGCAGCCCCACTGAAGGGTGGGGGGGTAGGAACACTGAAGCTTTCTTT. It yields the protein CASSPTEGWGGRNTEAFF.

Only one count was recorded for this clone. The chain joins TRBV30 to TRBJ2-5; 13 nucleotides align to TRBD2. This CDR3 spans 15 amino acids. The germline V gene has CDR1 GTSNPN and CDR2 SVGIG (reference sequence). V lost 4 bases and J lost 5; bases outside the gene matches: 7. CDR3 loop: CAWTAEGLAGETQYF. The CDR3 DNA follows: TGTGCCTGGACCGCAGAGGGACTAGCGGGGGAGACCCAGTACTTC.

Only a few counts were recorded for this clone. The chain couples TRBV5-1 to TRBJ1-2; 11 nucleotides align to TRBD1. Trimming at V came to 4 bases and at J to 4 bases, leaving 9 bases not matched to a gene. This CDR3 region has 16 residues. Germline-derived CDR1 and CDR2 are SGHRS and YFSETQ. The CDR3 is CASSRAGTGGFYGYTF. The DNA for the CDR3 is TGCGCCAGCAGCCGAGCGGGGACAGGGGGTTTCTATGGCTACACCTTC.

The chain has TRBV25-1 and TRBJ1-2; D is perhaps TRBD1 (5 bases). Germline CDR1 reads MGHDK; CDR2 reads SYGVNS. V lost 2 bases, J lost 4 bases, and 11 bases lay in between. The CDR3 has 14 residues. The CDR3 is CASSEQGWFYGYTF. The DNA of the CDR3 is TGTGCCAGCAGTGAACAGGGTTGGTTCTATGGCTACACCTTC.